This T cell receptor (beta chain) was captured by sequencing in a study of blood T cell repertoires in COVID-19. Study summary: COVID-19 samples collected from the United States, Italy and Spain covered acute and convalescent phases.

In the authors' methods: Amplification with reference gene primers provided the estimates of nucleated cell counts. Sequenced by immunoSEQ multiplex PCR; TCRdb stores in-frame clones only, minus some. V, J and clone size reflect that table, while D and trimming were determined from the DNA. The sample records roughly 97,000 clones, roughly 80% being singletons. Trimming left V 3 bases short and J 1 base short, with 12 bases between. This CDR3 has 15 residues. Germline CDR1 PRHDT, CDR2 FYEKMQ (reference sequence). This receptor was obtained from a man aged 55 to 70 with acute or convalescent COVID-19. Material for sequencing was peripheral blood. The rearrangement joins TRBV13 to TRBJ1-1; no reliable D call. CDR3 region: CASSLGGSSNTEAFF. CDR3 coding DNA: TGTGCCAGCAGCTTGGGAGGGAGCTCGAACACTGAAGCTTTCTTT. The full variable domain, with the rest looked up from reference TRBV13 and TRBJ1-1, is AAGVIQSPRHLIKEKRETATLKCYPIPRHDTVYWYQQGPGQDPQFLISFYEKMQSDKGSIPDRFSAQQFSDYHSELNMSSLELGDSALYFCASSLGGSSNTEAFFGQGTRLTVV.